This TCR beta chain was recorded in a study of T cell clones after liver transplantation. Overall study: Patients counted as tolerant after at least one year off all immunosuppression, enzymes not exceeding twice normal.

This clone was recorded a few times. CDR1 and CDR2 (germline): MNHEY, SMNVEV (reference sequence). The CDR3 covers 13 residues. V was cut by 6 bases and J by 1 base, with 9 bases left in between. Data came from immunoSEQ multiplex PCR; TCRdb stores just in-frame clones and leaves some out. The sample comprises 20,000 to 25,000 clones, 75% to 80% of which are singletons, and around a third rests with the top ten. This chain joins TRBV27 and TRBJ1-1, with a possible D match to TRBD1 (5 bases). This TCR came from a human patient who received a liver transplant. Some T cells may have originated in the graft donor. Specimen: CD8+ T cells from blood, collected about 56 months after liver transplant. CDR3 nucleotide sequence: TGTGCCAGCAGCATAGGGGCGAACACTGAAGCTTTCTTT. Its translation: CASSIGANTEAFF.